This TCR beta chain appears in the sequencing data of a study of cytomegalovirus exposure and HLA in healthy donors. Findings and caveats of the study: With later analysis, a missense DCLRE1C variant became linked to TCR beta V- and J-gene trimming. Previously analyzed data showed that most TCR beta V segments were productive at a frequency of about 90% or about 30%.

In regard to this clone: Its antigen is undetermined.

The study ran its PCR with 60 Vbeta and 13 Jbeta primers. The data were produced by immunoSEQ multiplex PCR, yet TCRdb's version contains in-frame clones alone and is incomplete. The table shows 100,000 or so clones, with just under 75% occurring only once. The CDR3 extends over 16 amino acids. J gave up 5 bases and V 5 bases, and 7 bases lay outside the gene matches. CDR1 and CDR2 from the germline V gene are MNHNY and SVGAGI (reference sequence). The sequence was obtained from a human donor in good health. The chain combines TRBV6-6 with TRBJ2-3, with TRBD2 identical over 13 bases. Sequencing was done on a sample of PBMCs. CDR3 sequence reads: CASSRTSGSLGDTQYF. The CDR3 DNA is TGTGCCAGCAGTCGGACTAGCGGGAGTCTGGGAGATACGCAGTATTTT.